This TCR beta chain was sequenced during a study of blood T cells in healthy people across ages. Healthy Caucasians from Russia aged roughly 6 to 95 served as donors. A second about 7 to 12 cycle PCR used barcoded and J-beta primers. TCRdb itself ran the 5' RACE reads through MiXCR, one entry per CDR3 protein. The repertoire has over a million distinct CDR3 sequences, approximately 26% of them found once; the top ten carry less than 0.75%. General study findings and limits: Older individuals had lower TCR beta diversity per million T cells (the decline was roughly linear).

A note on this clonotype: What it binds is unknown.

CDR3 length: 12 residues. Trimming shortened V by 0 bases and J by 4 bases, and 5 bases separated the two germline ends. Germline lookup yields CDR1 DFQATT and CDR2 SNEGSKA (reference sequence). These records were also assigned to another study, of T cells of mothers and their children. That source adds: Donation was provided by three healthy Caucasian mothers along with their six children.

Sequences were obtained from blood. The clonotype originates from a girl aged 2 to 10 in good health. The rearrangement links TRBV20-1 to TRBJ2-3; no firm D call. The CDR3 is CSARDQPDTQYF. DNA of the CDR3: TGCAGTGCTAGAGATCAGCCAGATACGCAGTATTTT.